This entry lists 21 T cell receptor beta chains sequenced from one sample in a study of technical replicates of blood from a few donors. Sequencing used immunoSEQ multiplex PCR; TCRdb keeps in-frame clones, though not all of them. The sample lists 75,000 or so clones, roughly 94% occurring once. Sequencing was carried out using T cells isolated from PBMCs. Receptors were obtained from a human donor in good health.

The V and J genes are TRBV5-1 and TRBJ1-2; no reliable D call. V was cut by 0 bases and J by 4 bases, with 4 bases left in between. The CDR3 length is 12 residues. Per germline, CDR1 SGHRS and CDR2 YFSETQ. In DNA, the CDR3 is TGCGCCAGCAGCTTGGCCGGCTATGGCTACACCTTC. This codes for CASSLAGYGYTF.

The gene calls are TRBV19 and TRBJ1-3, with 10 bases lining up with TRBD1. CDR3 length: 14 residues. Germline assignment: CDR1 LNHDA and CDR2 SQIVND (reference sequence). V gave up 9 bases and J gave up 2 bases; unmatched junction bases: 4. The CDR3 DNA is TGTGCCAGCGCCGGGACAGGGGCTGGAAACACCATATATTTT. This codes for CASAGTGAGNTIYF.

V gene TRBV11-2 combines with J gene TRBJ2-7; no clear D gene. The germline V and J ends were trimmed by 7 bases and 4 bases, with 14 bases remaining between them. From germline, CDR1 is SGHAT and CDR2 FQNNGV. This CDR3 comprises 13 residues. The CDR3 coding sequence is TGTGCCAGCATCCCCATAACAAGTTACGAGCAGTACTTC. Translated, it gives CASIPITSYEQYF.

This chain connects TRBV9 to TRBJ2-7; D not certain. The germline V gene has CDR1 SGDLS and CDR2 YYNGEE. The CDR3 extends over 13 amino acids. Trimming left V 4 bases short and J 2 bases short, with 10 bases between. This CDR3 is CASSPSGAYEQYF. DNA of the CDR3: TGTGCCAGCAGCCCCTCAGGTGCCTACGAGCAGTACTTC.

This sequence joins TRBV5-1 and TRBJ1-1; no clear D gene. CDR1 is SGHRS, CDR2 YFSETQ, per germline. V dropped 2 bases and J dropped 0 bases, with 11 bases sitting between them. The CDR3 runs to 15 residues. CDR3 sequence: CASSFFGGMNTEAFF. CDR3 in DNA: TGCGCCAGCAGCTTTTTCGGCGGCATGAACACTGAAGCTTTCTTT.

This chain joins TRBV15 and TRBJ1-2, with unresolved D. Germline CDR1 and CDR2: LNHNV and YYDKDF (reference sequence). The CDR3 sequence is 15 residues long. V was pared by 0 bases and J by 0 bases, with 8 bases between. The CDR3 region is CATSRDRVANYGYTF. In DNA, the CDR3 is TGTGCCACCAGCAGAGATAGAGTGGCTAACTATGGCTACACCTTC.

The gene calls are TRBV18 and TRBJ2-3; D unresolved. V gave up 3 bases and J gave up 4 bases, with 14 bases separating them. The CDR3 extends over 15 amino acids. Germline CDR1 reads KGHSH; CDR2 reads LQKENI. The CDR3 spells CASSPVPSGSDTQYF. CDR3 sequence (DNA): TGTGCCAGCTCACCGGTCCCGTCGGGTTCAGATACGCAGTATTTT.

This clone was detected only once. The genes are TRBV6-5 and TRBJ2-1, with TRBD1 matching 7 bases. V lost 8 bases and J lost 5; bases outside the gene matches: 12. The CDR3 is made up of 15 amino acids. Germline assignment: CDR1 MNHEY and CDR2 SVGAGI. CDR3 in amino acids: CASGGPGQNNNEQFF. CDR3 nucleotide sequence: TGTGCCAGCGGGGGTCCGGGACAGAACAACAATGAGCAGTTCTTC.

The chain links TRBV6-4 to TRBJ2-3; no firm D call. Germline CDR1 MRHNA, CDR2 SNTAGT. The CDR3 runs 13 residues. V was cut by 1 base and J by 6 bases, with 8 bases left in between. The CDR3 region is CASSDYPRDTQYF. CDR3 sequence (DNA): TGTGCCAGCAGTGACTACCCGAGGGATACGCAGTATTTT.

The chain recombines TRBV5-1 with TRBJ2-1, with 10 bases matching TRBD1. Germline CDR1 SGHRS, CDR2 YFSETQ. The CDR3 is 15 residues long. CDR3 nucleotide sequence: TGCGTTACAAGCCGGGGGACAGGGGCCTACAATGAGCAGTTCTTC. It encodes CVTSRGTGAYNEQFF.

V and J are TRBV2 and TRBJ1-5; TRBD1 aligns across 8 bases. Germline CDR1 SNHLY, CDR2 FYNNEI. V dropped 4 bases and J dropped 2; count of bases not matched to a gene: 13. CDR3 size: 18 residues. CDR3 residues: CASSGGLDRVLGNQPQHF. CDR3 in DNA: TGTGCCAGCAGTGGGGGATTGGACAGGGTGTTAGGCAATCAGCCCCAGCATTTT.

The V call is TRBV19, the J call TRBJ2-7, with 7 bases identical to TRBD1. The CDR3 loop spans 14 amino acids. Germline lookup yields CDR1 LNHDA and CDR2 SQIVND (reference sequence). J gave up 6 bases and V 5 bases, and 10 bases lay outside the gene matches. CDR3 amino acids: CASSYGTAFGEQYF. In DNA form, the CDR3 reads TGTGCCAGTAGTTACGGGACAGCATTCGGCGAGCAGTACTTC.

Written as DNA, the CDR3 is TGTGCCACTCAGACCCCTGGGAGCTATGGCTACACCTTC. It encodes CATQTPGSYGYTF. The rearrangement uses TRBV6-5 and TRBJ1-2, with D unclear. From germline, CDR1 is MNHEY and CDR2 SVGAGI. Trimming stripped 10 bases from V and 4 bases from J, with 16 bases between. The CDR3 covers 13 residues.

This clone appeared once. V usage is TRBV27 and J usage is TRBJ1-5; weak D call: TRBD1 (6 bases). In germline, CDR1 is MNHEY, CDR2 SMNVEV (reference sequence). V lost 1 base and J 4 bases, leaving 14 bases between the germline ends. The CDR3 is made up of 16 amino acids. The CDR3 bases are TGTGCCAGCAGTTTATATGGGACACAGTTAAATCAGCCCCAGCATTTT. Its protein product is CASSLYGTQLNQPQHF.

This rearrangement joins TRBV29-1 to TRBJ1-5, with 9 bases lining up with TRBD1. The junction had 2 bases not matched to a gene; V was cut back by 4 bases and J by 7 bases. CDR1 is SQVTM, CDR2 ANQGSEA, per germline. The CDR3 loop spans 12 amino acids. CDR3 coding DNA: TGCAGCGTTGGAACAGGGGGCCAGCCCCAGCATTTT. This sequence encodes CSVGTGGQPQHF.

The chain joins TRBV7-9 to TRBJ2-5, with TRBD2 as a possible D gene (6 bases). Trimming stripped 5 bases from V and 0 bases from J, with 13 bases between. This CDR3 comprises 15 residues. CDR1 and CDR2 from the germline V gene are SEHNR and FQNEAQ (reference sequence). The CDR3 sequence: CASSELAEYQETQYF. CDR3 DNA: TGTGCCAGCAGCGAACTAGCAGAGTACCAAGAGACCCAGTACTTC.

The J gene is TRBJ2-7, the V gene TRBV27; TRBD2 agrees at 9 bases. Germline values: CDR1 MNHEY, CDR2 SMNVEV (reference sequence). The CDR3 totals 14 residues. The V and J ends lost 5 bases and 5 bases, in that order; junction bases with no gene match: 7. The CDR3 DNA follows: TGTGCCAGCAGTCGTCAGACTAGCGGAAACGAGCAGTACTTC. Translating it yields CASSRQTSGNEQYF.

This chain links TRBV11-3 with TRBJ1-1; D gene ambiguous. V lost 5 bases and J 1 base, leaving 8 bases between the germline ends. The length of the CDR3 is 13 residues. Germline V gives CDR1 SGHNT, CDR2 YENEEA. The CDR3 nucleotides read TGTGCCAGCAGCCCCCCCTCGAACACTGAAGCTTTCTTT. As protein: CASSPPSNTEAFF. Based on the CDR3 plus reference TRBV11-3 and TRBJ1-1, the full variable domain is EAGVVQSPRYKIIEKKQPVAFWCNPISGHNTLYWYLQNLGQGPELLIRYENEEAVDDSQLPKDRFSAERLKGVDSTLKIQPAELGDSAVYLCASSPPSNTEAFFGQGTRLTVV.

The V call is TRBV28, the J call TRBJ2-5; 14 bases match TRBD2. Germline CDR1 is MDHEN and CDR2 is SYDVKM. The CDR3 is 19 amino acids. V shed 5 bases and J 4 bases; nucleotides not matched to a gene: 15. The CDR3 sequence: CASSPLGTRTSGRTETQYF. The CDR3 DNA reads as TGTGCCAGCAGTCCTTTAGGAACGCGGACTAGCGGGAGGACAGAGACCCAGTACTTC. The entire variable domain, with the rest obtained from reference TRBV28 and TRBJ2-5, is as follows: DVKVTQSSRYLVKRTGEKVFLECVQDMDHENMFWYRQDPGLGLRLIYFSYDVKMKEKGDIPEGYSVSREKKERFSLILESASTNQTSMYLCASSPLGTRTSGRTETQYFGPGTRLLVL.

The rearrangement links TRBV19 to TRBJ2-1, with D possibly matching TRBD2 (7 bases). This CDR3 is built from 16 residues. Trimming left V 3 bases short and J 3 bases short, with 15 bases between. Germline CDR1 and CDR2: LNHDA and SQIVND (reference sequence). The CDR3 spells CASSMEGGPHYNEQFF. Written as DNA, the CDR3 is TGTGCCAGTAGTATGGAGGGGGGGCCGCACTACAATGAGCAGTTCTTC.

The chain has TRBV29-1 and TRBJ2-1; 7 bases align to TRBD2. Germline CDR1 and CDR2: SQVTM and ANQGSEA. V shed 6 bases, J shed 15 bases, and the junction held 11 bases outside the gene matches. This CDR3 is 11 amino acids long. The CDR3 DNA reads TGCAGCGTCCTACTAGCGACTATGGCGTTCTTC. Translating it yields CSVLLATMAFF.